One sample yielded the 11 T cell receptor beta chains listed below, sequenced in a study of cytomegalovirus exposure and HLA in healthy donors. With 60 Vbeta and 13 Jbeta primers, the PCR was carried out. Method: immunoSEQ multiplex PCR; TCRdb's copy keeps in-frame clones and lacks some. Altogether 150,000 to 200,000 clones are present, approximately 85% being singletons, with the ten largest covering roughly 10%. Material for sequencing was PBMCs. These receptor sequences come from a man aged 18 to 29 in good health and CMV-seropositive.

This clone was seen only a few times. The V and J genes are TRBV4-1 and TRBJ2-1; the D gene is possibly TRBD2 (6 bases). Per germline, CDR1 MGHRA and CDR2 YSYEKL. This CDR3 region has 12 residues. V was cut by 2 bases and J by 9 bases, with 8 bases left in between. The CDR3 loop reads CASSQIGGEQFF. In DNA form, the CDR3 reads TGCGCCAGCAGCCAAATCGGGGGTGAGCAGTTCTTC.

V and J are TRBV27 and TRBJ2-2; the match to TRBD1 covers 8 bases. J gave up 4 bases and V 2 bases, and 6 bases lay outside the gene matches. CDR3 length: 16 residues. Germline V lookup: CDR1 MNHEY, CDR2 SMNVEV (reference sequence). The CDR3 DNA reads as TGTGCCAGCAGTTTAGCGACAGGGGTCGGCACCGGGGAGCTGTTTTTT. This encodes CASSLATGVGTGELFF.

This clone was picked up a small number of times. V and J are TRBV18 and TRBJ1-6; 7 nucleotides line up with TRBD1. Germline V gene lookup returns CDR1 KGHSH and CDR2 LQKENI. The CDR3 loop spans 16 amino acids. Trimming removed 4 bases from V and 3 bases from J; junction bases left unmatched: 6. This chain's CDR3 is CASSQGTAGYNSPLHF. CDR3 DNA sequence: TGTGCCAGCTCACAAGGGACAGCGGGCTATAATTCACCCCTCCACTTT.

The gene calls are TRBV11-3 and TRBJ2-5; TRBD1 matches at 9 bases. Matching the DNA end better, TRBJ2-7 makes the J call doubtful. From germline, CDR1 is SGHNT and CDR2 YENEEA. The CDR3 has 15 residues. The chain's CDR3 is CASSFTPGQGYEQYF. Here the CDR3 DNA reads TGTGCCAGCAGCTTCACCCCGGGACAGGGTTACGAGCAGTACTTC.

The chain recombines TRBV5-1 with TRBJ2-5; 9 nucleotides match TRBD1. The CDR3 contains 15 residues. V lost 1 base to trimming and J lost 5 bases; unmatched junction nucleotides: 6. The germline V gene encodes CDR1 SGHRS and CDR2 YFSETQ. This CDR3 is CASSLTHRGQETQYF. The CDR3 region has the DNA TGCGCCAGCAGCTTGACCCACAGGGGGCAGGAGACCCAGTACTTC.

The V call is TRBV7-6, the J call TRBJ2-2; 9 bases are shared with TRBD1. J gave up 5 bases and V 5 bases, and 12 bases lay outside the gene matches. Germline values: CDR1 SGHVS, CDR2 FNYEAQ. This CDR3 has 17 residues. DNA for the CDR3: TGTGCCAGCAGCCTCAGAGGGACAGGGTTTAAGACCGGGGAGCTGTTTTTT. Its protein product is CASSLRGTGFKTGELFF.

This sequence joins TRBV7-8 and TRBJ2-1; D gene unclear. The V and J ends lost 5 bases and 7 bases respectively, with 12 bases between them. This CDR3 spans 13 amino acids. Germline CDR1 is SGHVS and CDR2 is FQNEAQ. CDR3 residues: CASSTSVQNEQFF. CDR3 nucleotide sequence: TGTGCCAGCAGCACCTCGGTTCAAAATGAGCAGTTCTTC.

CDR3 coding DNA: TGTGCCAGCAGTTTACGGGGGGACGGCCAAGAGACCCAGTACTTC. It yields the protein CASSLRGDGQETQYF. This rearrangement joins TRBV27 to TRBJ2-5; 7 bases line up with TRBD2. V shed 2 bases and J 1 base; nucleotides not matched to a gene: 4. CDR1 MNHEY and CDR2 SMNVEV come from the germline V gene (reference sequence). The CDR3 is 15 residues long.

Regarding this clone: Other DNA sequences of this sample code for an identical CDR3. The chain carries TRBV7-3 and TRBJ2-5; maybe TRBD1 (5 bases). V lost 5 bases, J lost 5 bases, and 12 bases lay in between. The length of the CDR3 is 13 residues. Germline lookup yields CDR1 SGHTA and CDR2 FQGTGA. CDR3 nucleotides: TGTGCCAGCAGCCCCAGGGCAGGGGAGACCCAGTACTTC. Translation: CASSPRAGETQYF.

The chain recombines TRBV10-2 with TRBJ1-2, with 7 bases matching TRBD1. CDR1 WSHSY and CDR2 SAAADI come from the germline V gene. The CDR3 is 15 residues long. With V trimmed by 0 bases and J by 4 bases, 5 bases remained unmatched. As DNA, the CDR3 is TGCGCCAGCAGTGAGTCGTGGACAGGCCCCTATGGCTACACCTTC. Translating gives CASSESWTGPYGYTF.

V is TRBV5-4 and J is TRBJ2-1; TRBD2 matches 13 bases. Germline V lookup: CDR1 SGHNT, CDR2 YYREEE (reference sequence). V shed 2 bases and J 5 bases; nucleotides not matched to a gene: 1. This CDR3 is built from 15 residues. CDR3 DNA: TGTGCCAGCAGCTTCGGGACTAGCGGGGACAATGAGCAGTTCTTC. It encodes CASSFGTSGDNEQFF. Complete variable domain (other parts from reference TRBV5-4 and TRBJ2-1): ETGVTQSPTHLIKTRGQQVTLRCSSQSGHNTVSWYQQALGQGPQFIFQYYREEENGRGNFPPRFSGLQFPNYSSELNVNALELDDSALYLCASSFGTSGDNEQFFGPGTRLTVL.